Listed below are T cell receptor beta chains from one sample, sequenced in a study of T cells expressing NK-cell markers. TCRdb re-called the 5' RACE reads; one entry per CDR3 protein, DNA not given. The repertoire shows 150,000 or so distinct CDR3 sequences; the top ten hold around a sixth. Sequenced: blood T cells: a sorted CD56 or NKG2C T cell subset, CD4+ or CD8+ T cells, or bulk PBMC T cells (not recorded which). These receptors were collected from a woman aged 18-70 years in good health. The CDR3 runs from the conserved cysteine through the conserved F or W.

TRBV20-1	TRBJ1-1	CSASVDDAEAFF
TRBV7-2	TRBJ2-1	CASSNRQALEREQFF
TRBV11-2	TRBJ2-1	CASSLRVGLAGVEQFF
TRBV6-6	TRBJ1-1	CASRRVDEAFF
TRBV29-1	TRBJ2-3	CSVGTASTDTQYF
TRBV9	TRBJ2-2	CASSVGPRLAGGSGELFF
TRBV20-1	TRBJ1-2	CSIDSSLNYGYTF
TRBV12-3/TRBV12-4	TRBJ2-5	CASSRQGGETQYF
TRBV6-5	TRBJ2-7	CASSWGDGSSYEQYF
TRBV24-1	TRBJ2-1	CATSDALSGESSYNEQFF
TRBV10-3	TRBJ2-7	CAIRDRDGYEQYF
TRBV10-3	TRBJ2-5	CAIRREGDQETQYF
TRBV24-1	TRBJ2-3	CATSDTTGQMWDTQYF
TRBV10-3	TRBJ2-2	CATSSTSGTNTGELFF
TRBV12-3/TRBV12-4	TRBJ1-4	CASSLAGKLFF
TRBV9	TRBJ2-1	CASSGRQGWAGELSSYNEQFF
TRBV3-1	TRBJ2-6	CASSHRDGANVLTF
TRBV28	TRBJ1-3	CASSLGGTGGNTIYF
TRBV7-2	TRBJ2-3	CASSPSGTDTQYF
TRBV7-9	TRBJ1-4	CASSSRGTSLEEKLFF
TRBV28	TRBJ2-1	CASSTDGGLAGHNEQFF
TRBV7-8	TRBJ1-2	CASSLSGIGYGYTF
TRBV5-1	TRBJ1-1	CASSLTEGAFNTEAFF
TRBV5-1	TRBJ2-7	CASSFWRQGTYEQYF
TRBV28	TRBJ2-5	CASSPLRKEETQYF
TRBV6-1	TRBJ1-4	CASSRRTGEDEKLFF
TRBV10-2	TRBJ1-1	CASNQNRNTEAFF
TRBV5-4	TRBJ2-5	CASSLAQGLGQETQYF
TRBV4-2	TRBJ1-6	CASSHIGQRMNNSPLHF
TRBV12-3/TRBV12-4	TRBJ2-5	CASSSGLAQETQYF
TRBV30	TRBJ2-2	CAWKIMAGLTGELFF
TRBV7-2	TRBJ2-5	CASSSFPRGAGETQYF
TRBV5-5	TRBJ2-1	CASSSLAGGYNEQFF
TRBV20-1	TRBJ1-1	CSASKQGDTEAFF